Given below is one T cell receptor delta chain in context. This is likely an artifact of a read error, given a far larger clone one base away. This sample includes further DNA sequences coding for the same CDR3. This specimen comes from a study of gamma-delta T cells after stem cell transplantation. Germline CDR1 is GEAIGNYY and CDR2 is EKD. This CDR3 spans 16 amino acids. TCRdb reanalysed the RT-PCR reads with CATT. Among some 1,000 delta-chain clones listed, 2.9% were seen once. The sequenced sample was gamma-delta T cells. The TCR originated in a human donor. It is not recorded whose cells these are; they may come from a transplant donor. This chain uses TRDV2 with TRDJ1, with TRDD3 identical over 9 bases. The CDR3 protein is CACDPLGELYTDKLIF. CDR3 DNA: TGTGCCTGTGACCCACTGGGGGAATTGTACACTGATAAACTCATCTTT.